A selection of T cell receptor beta chains follows, all from one sample in a study of CD8+ T cells in alopecia areata. TCRdb's copy holds only in-frame clones and misses some; the assay was immunoSEQ multiplex PCR. This sample has roughly 3,500 clones, with around four fifths found just once. The sequences come from skin, collected at week 24, from a patient treated with tofacitinib. All receptors derive from a human donor with alopecia areata. The CDR3 runs from the conserved cysteine through the conserved F or W. D genes are given only for firm matches. Expanded clones are given a class, and other clones once, few, many or no size at all.

D gene	V gene	clone size	J gene	CDR3 protein	CDR3 DNA
NA	TRBV21-1	NA	TRBJ2-3	CASSKFYRVTDTQYF	TGTGCCAGCAGCAAATTTTACAGGGTGACAGATACGCAGTATTTT
NA	TRBV2	NA	TRBJ2-7	CASRDQYEQYF	TGTGCCAGCAGGGACCAGTACGAGCAGTACTTC
TRBD2	TRBV27	NA	TRBJ2-7	CASSLAGAAYEQYF	TGTGCCAGCAGCTTAGCGGGGGCCGCATACGAGCAGTACTTC
NA	TRBV14	few	TRBJ1-1	CASSQGLRNTEAFF	TGTGCCAGCAGCCAAGGGCTCCGTAACACTGAAGCTTTCTTT
NA	TRBV2	once	TRBJ1-5	CASSEAGLGYNQPQHF	TGTGCCAGCAGTGAAGCAGGGCTGGGATACAATCAGCCCCAGCATTTT
TRBD1	TRBV4-2	NA	TRBJ2-1	CASSQLSQGAEQFF	TGTGCCAGCAGCCAACTTTCTCAGGGGGCTGAGCAGTTCTTC
TRBD1	TRBV2	NA	TRBJ1-1	CASSRQGASLAEAFF	TGTGCCAGCAGTCGACAGGGGGCTTCGCTGGCTGAAGCTTTCTTT
NA	TRBV2	NA	TRBJ1-4	CASMSGARYEKLFF	TGTGCCAGCATGTCAGGGGCGCGTTATGAAAAACTGTTTTTT
NA	TRBV7-8	NA	TRBJ1-5	CASSKGGAGNQPQHF	TGTGCCAGCAGCAAGGGGGGCGCGGGCAATCAGCCCCAGCATTTT
NA	TRBV21-1	NA	TRBJ2-1	CASSKEGRTYNEQFF	TGTGCCAGCAGCAAAGAGGGACGGACCTACAATGAGCAGTTCTTC
NA	TRBV18	NA	TRBJ2-2	CASSPDRSGELFF	TGTGCCAGCTCACCCGACAGGTCCGGGGAGCTGTTTTTT
NA	TRBV6-5	NA	TRBJ2-7	CASSYSGTLYEQYF	TGTGCCAGCAGTTACTCCGGGACTCTCTACGAGCAGTACTTC
TRBD1	TRBV25-1	NA	TRBJ1-2	CASSEWDSSYGYTF	TGTGCCAGCAGTGAATGGGACAGTTCCTATGGCTACACCTTC
NA	TRBV4-3	once	TRBJ2-2	CASSLRKALPGELFF	TGCGCCAGCAGCCTCAGGAAGGCCCTTCCCGGGGAGCTGTTTTTT
TRBD1	TRBV4-2	NA	TRBJ2-7	CASSQPPGQGVGQYF	TGTGCCAGCAGTCAGCCCCCGGGACAGGGTGTCGGGCAGTACTTC
TRBD1	TRBV12-5	few	TRBJ2-7	CASGLVLRLGALGQGTYEQYF	TGTGCTAGTGGTTTGGTACTTCGGTTAGGGGCCCTCGGACAGGGGACCTACGAGCAGTACTTC
NA	TRBV5-1	few	TRBJ2-3	CASSLGETGSLADTQYF	TGCGCCAGCAGCTTGGGTGAGACAGGAAGTCTCGCAGATACGCAGTATTTT
NA	TRBV7-3	NA	TRBJ2-2	CASSPQGGTGELFF	TGTGCCAGCAGCCCCCAGGGGGGTACCGGGGAGCTGTTTTTT
TRBD1	TRBV4-1	NA	TRBJ1-6	CASSQQGQISPLHF	TGCGCCAGCAGCCAACAGGGACAGATTTCACCCCTCCACTTT
NA	TRBV6-1	NA	TRBJ2-3	CASSESRPSGTQYF	TGTGCCAGCAGTGAATCCCGACCCTCAGGTACGCAGTATTTT
TRBD1	TRBV2	NA	TRBJ1-5	CASSGSGTGRIYSNQPQHF	TGTGCCAGCAGCGGGTCCGGGACAGGGCGTATTTATAGCAATCAGCCCCAGCATTTT
TRBD2	TRBV7-8	once	TRBJ2-3	CASSSRGVTDTQYF	TGTGCCAGCAGCTCCCGGGGGGTCACAGATACGCAGTATTTT
TRBD2	TRBV7-2	NA	TRBJ2-3	CASSLWAGVSTDTQYF	TGTGCCAGCAGCTTGTGGGCGGGGGTGAGCACAGATACGCAGTATTTT
NA	TRBV7-2	NA	TRBJ2-1	CASSLTIYNEQFF	TGTGCCAGCAGCTTGACAATATACAATGAGCAGTTCTTC
NA	TRBV7-9	NA	TRBJ1-2	CASTSRLLNYGYTF	TGTGCCAGCACCTCACGTCTCCTTAACTATGGCTACACCTTC
NA	TRBV4-1	NA	TRBJ2-2	CASSHVTSGELFF	TGCGCCAGCAGTCATGTTACTTCCGGGGAGCTGTTTTTT
TRBD2	TRBV2	few	TRBJ2-3	CASRSSGTSGVYGTQYF	TGTGCCAGCAGGTCATCCGGGACTAGCGGGGTTTATGGTACGCAGTATTTT
TRBD1	TRBV6-1	few	TRBJ2-7	CASSEPGQGVHEQYF	TGTGCCAGCAGTGAGCCGGGACAGGGGGTCCACGAGCAGTACTTC
NA	TRBV7-2	once	TRBJ1-6	CASSLVGGNSYNSPLHF	TGTGCCAGCAGCTTAGTCGGGGGGAACTCCTATAATTCACCCCTCCACTTT
TRBD2	TRBV5-1	NA	TRBJ2-5	CASSPGTSGEGETQYF	TGCGCCAGCAGCCCAGGCACTAGCGGGGAGGGAGAGACCCAGTACTTC
NA	TRBV4-1	NA	TRBJ1-2	CASSQGGTPLGGYTF	TGCGCCAGCAGCCAAGGAGGGACACCTCTAGGTGGCTACACCTTC
TRBD1	TRBV7-9	NA	TRBJ2-7	CASSWTGSNNEQYF	TGTGCCAGCAGCTGGACAGGGTCTAACAACGAGCAGTACTTC
NA	TRBV10-3	NA	TRBJ2-7	CAIRDSYEQYF	TGTGCCATCAGGGACAGCTACGAGCAGTACTTC
NA	TRBV6-5	NA	TRBJ2-3	CASSLPGGDTQYF	TGTGCCAGCAGTCTCCCCGGCGGGGATACGCAGTATTTT
NA	TRBV6-5	NA	TRBJ1-1	CASSFRDTRGYTEAFF	TGTGCCAGCAGTTTCCGGGACACCCGAGGGTACACTGAAGCTTTCTTT
TRBD1	TRBV5-1	NA	TRBJ2-7	CASSSTYRGRYEQYF	TGCGCCAGCAGCTCAACCTACAGGGGTAGGTACGAGCAGTACTTC
NA	TRBV4-3	NA	TRBJ1-2	CASSQDPTPAANYGYTF	TGCGCCAGCAGCCAAGATCCAACCCCGGCAGCTAACTATGGCTACACCTTC
NA	TRBV5-1	once	TRBJ2-5	CASSLALAFQETQYF	TGCGCCAGCAGCTTGGCCCTGGCTTTTCAAGAGACCCAGTACTTC
TRBD2	TRBV7-6	NA	TRBJ2-1	CASSQRTSGFSYNEQFF	TGTGCCAGCAGCCAGCGGACTAGCGGGTTCTCCTACAATGAGCAGTTCTTC
TRBD1	TRBV7-2	few	TRBJ2-3	CASSPQPGGDTQYF	TGTGCCAGCAGCCCCCAGCCAGGGGGAGATACGCAGTATTTT
TRBD1	TRBV28	NA	TRBJ2-1	CASRDDREPYNEQFF	TGTGCCAGCAGGGACGACAGGGAACCCTACAATGAGCAGTTCTTC
TRBD1	TRBV7-9	few	TRBJ2-7	CASSLATGGRSYEQYF	TGTGCCAGCAGCTTAGCTACAGGGGGCCGCTCCTACGAGCAGTACTTC
NA	TRBV5-6	NA	TRBJ1-2	CASSLWSAGYTF	TGTGCCAGCAGCTTGTGGTCAGCTGGCTACACCTTC
TRBD2	TRBV15	NA	TRBJ2-1	CATSSSGGADEQFF	TGTGCCACCAGCAGTAGCGGGGGGGCAGATGAGCAGTTCTTC
TRBD2	TRBV6-5	few	TRBJ2-7	CASSYSLAGGLYEQYF	TGTGCCAGCAGTTACTCTTTAGCGGGGGGGCTCTACGAGCAGTACTTC
NA	TRBV6-6	NA	TRBJ2-3	CASRTGLLSDTQYF	TGTGCCAGCAGGACGGGACTTCTTTCAGATACGCAGTATTTT
NA	TRBV21-1	few	TRBJ1-3	CASSKALEQGTGNTIYF	TGTGCCAGCAGCAAAGCTTTAGAACAGGGTACTGGAAACACCATATATTTT
TRBD1	TRBV4-3	NA	TRBJ1-1	CASSPRTGGFRDTEAFF	TGCGCCAGCAGCCCTAGGACAGGGGGCTTTAGGGACACTGAAGCTTTCTTT
TRBD1	TRBV4-3	NA	TRBJ2-1	CASSQTRQGAFNEQFF	TGCGCCAGCAGCCAAACAAGACAGGGGGCTTTCAATGAGCAGTTCTTC